These 15 T cell receptor beta chains came from one sample sequenced in a study of cytomegalovirus exposure and HLA in healthy donors. Libraries were prepared by immunoSEQ multiplex PCR; TCRdb keeps only in-frame clonotypes and omits some of them. Seen here are around 98,000 clones, roughly 87% observed once, and the top ten hold approximately 6.3%. Sequencing input: PBMCs. The receptors were sampled from a man between 18 and 35 years old in good health and CMV-seropositive.

The rearrangement joins TRBV7-9 to TRBJ2-1, with 11 bases fitting TRBD2. J was trimmed by 9 bases and V by 4 bases; bases with no gene match: 11. Germline V gene lookup returns CDR1 SEHNR and CDR2 FQNEAQ (reference sequence). The CDR3 covers 16 residues. CDR3 bases: TGTGCCAGCAGCTCCATATTTACTAGCGGGGGCCTTGAGCAGTTCTTC. It specifies CASSSIFTSGGLEQFF. Drawing the rest from reference TRBV7-9 and TRBJ2-1, the complete variable domain is DTGVSQNPRHKITKRGQNVTFRCDPISEHNRLYWYRQTLGQGPEFLTYFQNEAQLEKSRLLSDRFSAERPKGSFSTLEIQRTEQGDSAMYLCASSSIFTSGGLEQFFGPGTRLTVL.

The chain joins TRBV10-3 to TRBJ1-2; unclear D gene. Trimming removed 0 bases from V and 4 bases from J, with 6 bases in between. This CDR3 spans 13 amino acids. The germline CDR1 and CDR2 sequences are ENHRY and SYGVKD. Written as DNA, the CDR3 is TGTGCCATCAGTGAGTCGAACGGCTATGGCTACACCTTC. Translating gives CAISESNGYGYTF.

V and J are TRBV27 and TRBJ2-7, with 8 bases aligning to TRBD1. CDR1 and CDR2 (germline): MNHEY, SMNVEV (reference sequence). With V trimmed by 10 bases and J by 4 bases, 9 bases remained unmatched. The CDR3 consists of 13 residues. This CDR3 reads CATSDRVRYEQYF. The DNA for the CDR3 is TGTGCCACCTCGGACAGGGTTCGATACGAGCAGTACTTC.

This clone was counted between two and nine times. The chain combines TRBV7-2 with TRBJ2-7, with D hard to call. V lost 3 bases to trimming and J lost 1 base, with 4 bases between them. Germline values: CDR1 SGHTA, CDR2 FQGNSA. The CDR3 is 12 residues long. The CDR3 coding sequence is TGTGCCAGCAGCTTGACTTCCTACGAGCAGTACTTC. It specifies CASSLTSYEQYF.

This chain joins TRBV7-2 and TRBJ2-5; D ambiguous. Germline lookup yields CDR1 SGHTA and CDR2 FQGNSA. V was clipped by 3 bases and J by 0 bases, with 11 bases between them. This CDR3 has 15 residues. CDR3 in DNA: TGTGCCAGCAGCTTGCCCCAGGCATACCAAGAGACCCAGTACTTC. Translated, it gives CASSLPQAYQETQYF.

The chain recombines TRBV12-5 with TRBJ2-3; 7 positions agree with TRBD1. The CDR3 has 14 residues. From germline, CDR1 is LGHNT and CDR2 FRNRAP. V was clipped by 5 bases and J by 3 bases; unmatched bases: 5. CDR3 protein: CASGTGARTDTQYF. CDR3 DNA sequence: TGTGCTAGTGGTACAGGGGCTCGAACAGATACGCAGTATTTT.

The CDR3, as DNA: TGTGCCAGCAGCGTAATTGAAGGGGGCGCGGGGGATACGCAGTATTTT. This sequence encodes CASSVIEGGAGDTQYF. V is TRBV9 and J is TRBJ2-3, with D perhaps matching TRBD1 (7 bases). Trimming shortened V by 1 base and J by 6 bases, and 18 bases separated the two germline ends. Germline CDR1 and CDR2: SGDLS and YYNGEE. CDR3 size: 16 residues. Variable domain in full (rest from reference TRBV9 and TRBJ2-3): DSGVTQTPKHLITATGQRVTLRCSPRSGDLSVYWYQQSLDQGLQFLIQYYNGEERAKGNILERFSAQQFPDLHSELNLSSLELGDSALYFCASSVIEGGAGDTQYFGPGTRLTVL.

The J gene is TRBJ2-7, the V gene TRBV19; D gene unclear. CDR3 length: 13 amino acids. Germline loops: CDR1 LNHDA, CDR2 SQIVND (reference sequence). V was shortened by 3 bases and J by 3 bases, with 9 bases between the two germline ends. The CDR3 DNA reads TGTGCCAGTAGTATTGAGACATTCTACGAGCAGTACTTC. As protein: CASSIETFYEQYF.

The rearrangement uses TRBV11-3 and TRBJ1-4; maybe TRBD1 (6 bases). Germline V gene lookup returns CDR1 SGHNT and CDR2 YENEEA. Trimming stripped 2 bases from V and 6 bases from J, with 19 bases between. The CDR3 loop spans 17 amino acids. In nucleotides, the CDR3 is TGTGCCAGCAGCTTATCCTTCCCGGACAGTAGAGATGAAAAACTGTTTTTT. This encodes CASSLSFPDSRDEKLFF.

The rearrangement uses TRBV6-5 and TRBJ1-2; no reliable D call. Per the germline V gene, CDR1 is MNHEY and CDR2 is SVGAGI. Trimming removed 2 bases from V and 8 bases from J, with 18 bases in between. This CDR3 contains 15 residues. CDR3 in amino acids: CASSYVASHRGGYTF. DNA of the CDR3: TGTGCCAGCAGTTACGTCGCATCCCACCGAGGCGGCTACACCTTC.

The V call is TRBV6-5, the J call TRBJ1-4; TRBD1 aligns across 8 bases. Trimming removed 4 bases from V and 11 bases from J; junction bases left unmatched: 12. There are 15 residues in the CDR3. CDR1 is MNHEY, CDR2 SVGAGI, per germline. The CDR3 here is CASSLSGGLVGKLFF. The CDR3 coding sequence is TGTGCCAGCAGTTTATCAGGGGGCCTTGTTGGGAAACTGTTTTTT.

The chain combines TRBV7-2 with TRBJ2-7, with no clear D. V gave up 5 bases and J gave up 4 bases, with 15 bases separating them. The CDR3 runs 14 residues. Germline CDR1 is SGHTA and CDR2 is FQGNSA. CDR3 nucleotides: TGTGCCAGCAGCCCCGACAAGGATTGGTACGAGCAGTACTTC. The encoded protein is CASSPDKDWYEQYF.

CDR3 coding DNA: TGTGCCAGCAGCTTACTGACTAGCGGATTAGTATGGGAGCAGTACTTC. Amino acid sequence: CASSLLTSGLVWEQYF. The chain couples TRBV7-2 to TRBJ2-7, with 9 nucleotides matching TRBD2. This CDR3 contains 16 residues. The germline V gene encodes CDR1 SGHTA and CDR2 FQGNSA. J gave up 7 bases and V 2 bases, and 12 bases lay outside the gene matches.

The chain is built from TRBV7-2 and TRBJ2-5; D might be TRBD2 (5 bases). CDR1 is SGHTA and CDR2 is FQGNSA in the germline V gene. This CDR3 has 13 residues. V was shortened by 5 bases and J by 2 bases, with 9 bases between the two germline ends. This CDR3 reads CASSPLAQETQYF. DNA of the CDR3: TGTGCCAGCAGCCCTCTAGCTCAAGAGACCCAGTACTTC. The variable domain in full, with the rest retrieved from reference TRBV7-2 and TRBJ2-5, is GAGVSQSPSNKVTEKGKDVELRCDPISGHTALYWYRQSLGQGLEFLIYFQGNSAPDKSGLPSDRFSAERTGGSVSTLTIQRTQQEDSAVYLCASSPLAQETQYFGPGTRLLVL.

This clone has more than one count but fewer than ten. V and J are TRBV19 and TRBJ1-5, with a weak D call TRBD1 (6 bases). V was cut by 7 bases and J by 2 bases, with 12 bases left in between. The CDR3 is 14 amino acids. Germline CDR1 and CDR2: LNHDA and SQIVND (reference sequence). CDR3 DNA sequence: TGTGCCAGTAACTGGCCAGGGGGCAATCAGCCCCAGCATTTT. Its protein is CASNWPGGNQPQHF.